This section outlines one T cell receptor beta chain sequence together with its context. The treatment here: 15 to 20 received Ad26.COV2.S at low or high dose, single or two shots; roughly five received placebo; per-sample allocation not given. Specimen acquisition occurred on day 63 following the initial vaccine or placebo injection. Trimming stripped 7 bases from V and 7 bases from J, with 13 bases between. The CDR3 covers 12 residues. The entry originates in a study of Ad26.COV2.S vaccination and SARS-CoV-2 variants. Repertoires were generated with immunoSEQ multiplex PCR, while TCRdb's copy carries only in-frame clones and drops some. The sample contains nearly 400,000 clones, approximately 90% of which appear only once.

The sequences come from peripheral blood, collected in a trial of Ad26.COV2.S vaccine versus placebo. This TCR was sampled from a person between 18 and 65 years old who received the Ad26.COV2.S COVID-19 vaccine or a placebo. The chain recombines TRBV12-3 or TRBV12-4 with TRBJ1-1, with D uncertain. The CDR3, as DNA: TGTGCCAGCACCCCCGTGGGCGGTGAAGCTTTCTTT. It yields the protein CASTPVGGEAFF.